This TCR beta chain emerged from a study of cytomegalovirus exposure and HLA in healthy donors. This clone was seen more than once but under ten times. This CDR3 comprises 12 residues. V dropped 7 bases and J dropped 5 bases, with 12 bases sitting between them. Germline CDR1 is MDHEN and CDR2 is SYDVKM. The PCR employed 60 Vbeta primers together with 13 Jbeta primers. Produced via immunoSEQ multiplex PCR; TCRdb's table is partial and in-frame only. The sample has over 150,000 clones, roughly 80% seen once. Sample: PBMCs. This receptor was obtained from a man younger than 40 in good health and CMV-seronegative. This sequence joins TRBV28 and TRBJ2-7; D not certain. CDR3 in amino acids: CASMGPRDEQYF. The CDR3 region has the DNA TGTGCCAGCATGGGCCCACGCGACGAGCAGTACTTC.